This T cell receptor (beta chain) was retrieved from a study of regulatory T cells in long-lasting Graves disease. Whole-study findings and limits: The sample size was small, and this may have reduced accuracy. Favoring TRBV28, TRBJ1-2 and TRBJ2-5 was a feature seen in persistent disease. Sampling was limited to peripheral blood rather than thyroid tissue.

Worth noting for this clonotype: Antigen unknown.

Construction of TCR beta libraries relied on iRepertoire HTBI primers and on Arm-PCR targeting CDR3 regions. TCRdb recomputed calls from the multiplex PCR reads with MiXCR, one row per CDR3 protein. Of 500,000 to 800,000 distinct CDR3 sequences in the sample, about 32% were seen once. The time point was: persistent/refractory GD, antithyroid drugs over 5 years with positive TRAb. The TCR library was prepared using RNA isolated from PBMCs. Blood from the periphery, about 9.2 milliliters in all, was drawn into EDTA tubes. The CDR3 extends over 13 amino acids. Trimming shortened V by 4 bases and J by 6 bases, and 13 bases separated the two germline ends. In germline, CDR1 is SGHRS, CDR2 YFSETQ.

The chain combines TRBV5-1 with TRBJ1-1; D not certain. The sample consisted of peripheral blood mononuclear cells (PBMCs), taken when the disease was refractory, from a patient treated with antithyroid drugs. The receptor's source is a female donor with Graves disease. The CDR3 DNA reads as TGCGCCAGCAGCATACAGCCGTCCGCTGAAGCTTTCTTT. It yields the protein CASSIQPSAEAFF.